This paragraph covers one TCR beta chain sequence. The antigen is unknown. This entry is derived from a study of CD8 T cells in Susac syndrome. Overall study results and limits: No clonal expansion appeared among CD4+ T cells in Susac patients.

The germline CDR1 and CDR2 sequences are LNHDA and SQIVND (reference sequence). This CDR3 has 14 residues. V lost 4 bases, J lost 2 bases, and 5 bases stayed unmatched. The study sequenced TCR beta in blood CD8+ and CD4+ T cells. Patients having Susac syndrome satisfied recently defined diagnostic criteria for definite or probable disease. Negative isolation was used for CD8+ and CD4+ T cells, and FACS enrichment was applied to TEMRA cells. After extraction with the RNeasy kit, roughly 0.45 to 1 ug of the RNA was reverse transcribed using random hexamers. MiXCR, applied by TCRdb to the immunoSEQ multiplex PCR reads, yields one record per CDR3 protein. The sample holds some 210,000 distinct CDR3 sequences, roughly 93% seen once.

Sequenced: CD4+ T cells from PBMCs. This TCR derives from a human donor with Susac syndrome. The gene calls are TRBV19 and TRBJ2-7; 7 bases map to TRBD1. The CDR3 sequence is CASSSSGQAYEQYF. Here the CDR3 DNA reads TGTGCCAGTAGTAGCTCCGGACAGGCCTACGAGCAGTACTTC.